The source of this TCR beta chain is a study of cytomegalovirus exposure and HLA in healthy donors. Researchers ran the PCR with 60 Vbeta and 13 Jbeta primers. Clones were sequenced by immunoSEQ multiplex PCR, and TCRdb holds only the in-frame ones, with some missing. The top ten clones hold 5.5% to 6.5% of a sample with 90,000 or so clones, roughly 67% of them seen once. The J segment lost 1 base and the V segment lost 8 bases, leaving 3 bases of the junction unmatched. Germline V gene sequence: CDR1 MNHNS, CDR2 SASEGT. The CDR3 extends over 13 amino acids. The chain joins TRBV6-1 to TRBJ2-3; 7 nucleotides align to TRBD2. This receptor was identified in a boy younger than 18 in good health and CMV-seropositive. The source material was PBMCs. CDR3 in amino acids: CASGRGGTDTQYF. The CDR3 nucleotides are TGTGCCAGCGGGAGGGGTGGCACAGATACGCAGTATTTT.